This T cell receptor (beta chain) was recovered during a study of cytomegalovirus exposure and HLA in healthy donors (dated by TCRdb to about 2017). Looking at the study overall: An earlier analysis of roughly 570 of the donors reported roughly 300 Gb of sequence data and approximately 120 million unique TCR beta sequences obtained from approximately 180 million T cells. Donor age, sex, ethnicity and CMV serostatus were compiled together with the repertoire data. The T cell repertoires of 666 subjects were profiled by immunosequencing and related to cytomegalovirus serostatus. To study patterns of TCR occurrence, a later analysis re-analyzed previously published TCR beta repertoires from hundreds of donors and added high-resolution HLA genotyping. Class I and class II HLA loci were covered by the typing at four-digit resolution. The aim of the study was to test whether cataloging public T cell receptors could identify signatures of past pathogen exposure. Rather than drawing on any new phenotypic data, the later analysis identified candidate immune exposures from TCR beta sequences and the way those sequences occurred across donors. An earlier analysis of some 600 of the donors applied high-throughput TCR beta sequencing to assess whether each TCR beta V gene segment acted as functional or pseudogenic. All discovery cohort repertoires had been generated on a single sequencing platform. A later genetic analysis took genome-wide SNP genotypes for about 55% of the roughly 700 donors and used that subset as a discovery cohort. To predict cytomegalovirus infection status, the study combined high-throughput TCR immunosequencing, statistical association of individual TCRs with disease status, and machine learning. Because of strong linkage in the cohort, roughly five DR-DQ haplotypes were treated as single units for association and clustering. Besides the first cohort of 550 to 750 subjects, a separate validation cohort made up of 120 different subjects was used. An early release that covered several hundred HLA-typed donors contained approximately 290 gigabases of sequencing data and about 93 million unique TCR sequences. The number of typed donors differed by locus: about 620-640 for A, B, C, DRB1 and DQB1; some 540 for DQA1; over 600 for DPA1; and about 450 for DPB1. Among 350 to 400 genotyped donors of the cohort, an average of roughly 240,000 unique TCR beta nucleotide sequences were sequenced per donor, roughly 18% of them non-productive. Among the roughly 390 genotyped donors, approximately 81% belonged to the genetic ancestry cluster associated with self-reported Caucasian donors. Study-wide findings and limitations: According to a later analysis, TCR association rates differed among HLA loci, with DRB1 alleles showing the most associated TCRs and HLA-C alleles showing the fewest. In a later analysis, most CMV-associated TCR beta chains were found to appear HLA-restricted, with HLA associations seemingly driven largely by CMV exposure. Only TCR beta chains were sequenced in this cohort, and the absence of alpha or paired-chain data limited detectable features. While some public TCRs were present in many individuals, most TCR sequences turned up only very rarely across donors. The study listed approximately 160 TCR beta chains as associated with cytomegalovirus. Because HLA typing was unavailable for some donors at each locus, only the typed subset was used in association tests. An earlier analysis of approximately 590 of the donors showed that most TCR beta V segments appeared in productive rearrangements either about 87% or about 30% of the time, which broadly matched IMGT annotations. Sequencing depth was assumed to be roughly uniform across donors in the presence/absence analyses, though that assumption may not hold. The authors suggested that the approach could potentially be extended to other disease states and immunological phenotypes. Three of the identified cytomegalovirus-associated TCR beta chains were confirmed in vitro to be specific for cytomegalovirus antigens. A later genetic analysis associated a missense DCLRE1C variant with V-gene and J-gene trimming of TCR beta chains, and an independent cohort replicated the association. In a later analysis, HLA-associated TCR beta chains were found to be more clonally expanded and to have lower generation probabilities than equally common non-associated chains. In a later genetic analysis, fewer N-insertions in productive TCRs were reported among donors in an Asian-associated ancestry cluster than the roughly 670-donor mean. CMV serostatus was the only immune exposure information available for the cohort. Correlated functional status among segregating V segments might be attributable to linkage disequilibrium, but an unknown experimental factor could not be ruled out. Because counts were too low, about 18 rarely observed V segments, including chromosome 9 orphons, were left out of the earlier analysis of a few hundred of the donors. The sequencing pipeline was judged likely to have produced a cluster of highly shared sequence variants as a technical artifact. Strong co-occurrence of HLA alleles, especially DR and DQ, made assigning TCR associations to individual alleles difficult. A further reported finding was that TCR beta sequences accurately predicted the HLA-A and HLA-B alleles for most subjects in the first cohort. Specific HLA alleles were associated with over 15,000 TCR beta sequences at a false discovery rate of 0.05 in a later analysis. In a later analysis, several top co-occurrence clusters were reported to appear linked to parvovirus B19, influenza, CMV and Epstein-Barr virus. The classifier was reported to diagnose cytomegalovirus status with high specificity and sensitivity in both the original cohort and the validation cohort.

In total, more than 500 healthy bone marrow donors made up the cohort. All cohort members were sampled while nominally healthy, although unrecorded immune exposures were likely present. The donor was CMV seropositive and belonged to the group of over 250 seropositive cohort members. Each donor provided a peripheral blood sample, and peripheral blood mononuclear cells were used for TCR beta sequencing. The Qiagen DNeasy Blood Extraction Kit was used to extract genomic DNA from the blood cell samples. Library construction relied on the immunoSEQ multiplex PCR assay. For the multiplex PCR, a mixture combining 60 forward primers for TCR Vbeta segments and 13 reverse primers for TCR Jbeta segments was used. The CDR3 region of rearranged TCR beta genes was amplified from genomic DNA with a multiplex PCR assay. The amplified TCR beta libraries were sequenced on the Illumina HiSeq System as 87-base-pair reads. The original pipeline was this. In a later analysis, some 80 million unique TCR beta chains were counted across the 500 to 850 repertoires, and roughly 11 million of these chains were shared by at least two donors. Raw reads were error-corrected and collapsed into unique sequences with a nearest-neighbor algorithm that merged closely related sequences to remove PCR and sequencing errors. V, D and J gene segments were assigned by aligning CDR3 sequences to IMGT reference sequences. For a sequence to be retained, at least a six-nucleotide match to both a V gene segment and a J gene segment was required. Rearrangements were called productive when the CDR3 lacked stop codons and stayed in frame with V and J; all others were non-productive. CDR3 was defined by IMGT convention, running from the second conserved V-encoded cysteine to the conserved J-encoded phenylalanine. Sequences without an unambiguous match to a single V gene segment were excluded from the earlier analysis of approximately 600 of the donors. In an earlier analysis of 587 of the donors, V segments were called functional above 56.7% productive rearrangements and were called segregating when the between-donor standard deviation exceeded 5%. A statistical classification framework was developed to diagnose cytomegalovirus status using the catalog of TCR beta chain sequences. A later analysis assigned V and J genes by comparing TCR nucleotide sequences with IMGT/GENE-DB human TR gene sequences. In a later analysis, CDR3 sequences and most-parsimonious VDJ recombination scenarios were assigned using the TCRdist pipeline. In a later analysis, each TCR beta chain was defined by its CDR3 amino acid sequence together with its V-gene family, and reads without a unique V-gene family were excluded. As a way to deal with suspected cross-contamination and a sequencing artifact, a later analysis dropped approximately 570 nucleotide sequences that were highly shared and had low generation probability. A later analysis calculated a clonal expansion index for each public chain from normalized within-repertoire ranks of inferred template counts. In a later analysis, generation probabilities were computed using a VDJ recombination model fitted to out-of-frame rearrangements, and the results were checked against IGoR. In a later analysis, hypergeometric tests were used to score TCR-TCR, TCR-HLA and TCR-CMV co-occurrence, with a repertoire-size bias correction applied to TCR pairs. A later analysis estimated false discovery rates by permuting HLA or CMV assignments 20 times. A later analysis grouped co-occurring TCRs with DBSCAN, adding TCRdist sequence similarity when clustering within HLA-allele-positive subsets. For co-occurrence clustering, repertoires with fewer than 30,000 or more than 120,000 public chains were excluded, along with roughly five repertoires with anomalous nucleotide sharing. TCRdb carries this immuneACCESS record with in-frame sequences only. Its versions omit some clonotypes, under half of them owing to an unresolved V gene in the studies checked, with the rest unexplained. For V, J and clone size, that table is used; D and trimming come from the DNA. This sample comprises some 170,000 clones, about four fifths of them detected only once. In total, the top ten clones hold roughly 4.5% of the sample.

As for this clone: It lacks a known antigen. Per-nucleotide qualities are absent, and no much larger clonotype sits a single base away.

The material sequenced was PBMCs. The TCR originated in a woman younger than 30 in good health and CMV-seropositive.

The CDR3 amino acid sequence is: CAIQGETEAFF. In nucleotide form, the sequence is TGTGCCATACAGGGGGAAACTGAAGCTTTCTTT. The rearrangement joined TRBV6-5 to TRBJ1-1, with TRBD1 identical over 8 junction bases. Measured from the cysteine to the phenylalanine, the CDR3 is 11 residues long. Only the CDR3 DNA is retained, 33 bases long and in frame from the first base. The germline V gene encodes CDR1 MNHEY and CDR2 SVGAGI. Germline trimming amounts to 10 bases on V and 5 bases on J, with 3 as the count of junction bases outside the gene matches.